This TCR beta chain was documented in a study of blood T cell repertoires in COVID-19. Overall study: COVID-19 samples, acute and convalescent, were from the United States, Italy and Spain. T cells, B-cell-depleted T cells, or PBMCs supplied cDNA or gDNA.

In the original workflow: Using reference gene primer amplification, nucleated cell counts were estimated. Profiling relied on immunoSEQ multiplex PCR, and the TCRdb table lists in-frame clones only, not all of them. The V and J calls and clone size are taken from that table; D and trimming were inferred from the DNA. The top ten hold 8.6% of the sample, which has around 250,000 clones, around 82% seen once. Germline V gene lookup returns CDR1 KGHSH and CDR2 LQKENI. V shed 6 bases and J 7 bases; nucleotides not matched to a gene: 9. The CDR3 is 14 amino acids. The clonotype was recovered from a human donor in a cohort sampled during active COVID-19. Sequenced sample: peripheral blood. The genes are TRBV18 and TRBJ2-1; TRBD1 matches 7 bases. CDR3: CASSSGQVGNEQFF. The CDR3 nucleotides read TGTGCCAGCTCGTCCGGACAGGTTGGGAATGAGCAGTTCTTC.